This T cell receptor (beta chain) was recorded in a study of OX40 agonist ivuxolimab in advanced cancers. As for the study in general: Males comprised about 78% of the group, whose mean age was approximately 62 years (range roughly 20 to 85).

This table comes from immunoSEQ multiplex PCR, and its TCRdb copy is limited to in-frame clones, with some not included. The sample consists of roughly 32,000 clones, over 60% of them appearing once. The germline CDR1 and CDR2 sequences are LNHNV and YYDKDF (reference sequence). The CDR3 loop spans 15 amino acids. The junction had 11 bases not matched to a gene; V was cut back by 9 bases and J by 2 bases. Here the sequenced sample was CD4+ or CD8+ T cells sorted from blood, taken in a trial of the OX40 agonist ivuxolimab. This chain links TRBV15 with TRBJ2-3, with TRBD2 matching over 7 bases. The sequence was obtained from an adult with an advanced solid tumor such as melanoma, head and neck, liver or kidney cancer. CDR3 in DNA: TGTGCCACAAAACCGCCCCGGGGGGACACAGATACGCAGTATTTT. It translates to CATKPPRGDTDTQYF.